The next 5 T cell receptor beta chains were all read from a single sample in a study of cytomegalovirus exposure and HLA in healthy donors. Use of 60 Vbeta and 13 Jbeta primers characterized the PCR. Repertoires were generated with immunoSEQ multiplex PCR, while TCRdb's copy carries only in-frame clones and drops some. The sample has around 80,000 clones; roughly 79% are singletons. The sample consisted of PBMCs. These receptor sequences come from a man between 35 and 55 years old in good health and CMV-seronegative.

The chain joins TRBV6-5 to TRBJ2-5; D gene unclear. V lost 2 bases and J lost 5, with 18 bases in between. Germline values: CDR1 MNHEY, CDR2 SVGAGI. The CDR3 consists of 16 residues. Written as DNA, the CDR3 is TGTGCCAGCAGTTACGCTCCAGGCAGTTATTGGGAGACCCAGTACTTC. This encodes CASSYAPGSYWETQYF.

The J gene is TRBJ2-5, the V gene TRBV4-2; tentative D call: TRBD2 (7 bases). There are 14 residues in the CDR3. V was trimmed by 3 bases and J by 5 bases, leaving 13 bases between them. The germline V gene encodes CDR1 LGHNA and CDR2 YNFKEQ. The CDR3 DNA sequence: TGTGCCAGCAGCCAGGGGGGGAGGGGGGAGACCCAGTACTTC. Amino acids: CASSQGGRGETQYF.

The chain has TRBV5-1 and TRBJ1-3; 9 bases agree with TRBD1. This CDR3 spans 15 amino acids. Trimming took 2 bases from V and 2 from J; bases not matched to a gene: 2. Germline lookup yields CDR1 SGHRS and CDR2 YFSETQ. CDR3 sequence reads: CASSLQGATGNTIYF. CDR3 nucleotide sequence: TGCGCCAGCAGCTTACAGGGGGCAACTGGAAACACCATATATTTT.

This CDR3 is CSVRGGYEQYF. In nucleotides, the CDR3 is TGCAGTGTCAGAGGGGGTTACGAGCAGTACTTC. The rearrangement uses TRBV20-1 and TRBJ2-7; perhaps TRBD1 as D (6 bases). V lost 7 bases, J lost 4 bases, and 11 bases lay in between. There are 11 residues in the CDR3. Germline values: CDR1 DFQATT, CDR2 SNEGSKA (reference sequence).

This clone was picked up one time. Written as DNA, the CDR3 is TGTGCCAGCAGAATGACAGGGTTGGAAGAGACCCAGTACTTC. Protein product: CASRMTGLEETQYF. The chain uses TRBV5-4 and TRBJ2-5, with 7 bases aligning to TRBD1. Trimming at V came to 5 bases and at J to 3 bases, leaving 7 bases not matched to a gene. Germline CDR1 reads SGHNT; CDR2 reads YYREEE (reference sequence). This CDR3 comprises 14 residues.